This T cell receptor beta chain was retrieved from a study of blood T cell repertoires in COVID-19. Study-wide background: T cells, B-cell-depleted T cells, or PBMCs provided the cDNA or gDNA that served as material.

Sequencing used immunoSEQ multiplex PCR; TCRdb keeps in-frame clones, though not all of them. The table records 110,000 or so clones, roughly 88% of them present only once. CDR1 is SGHTA, CDR2 FQGNSA, per germline. This CDR3 region has 15 residues. The V gene lost 2 bases and the J gene lost 2 bases, with 11 bases spanning the gap. Sequencing was carried out using peripheral blood. The TCR sequence derives from a woman in her 70s who had recovered from COVID-19. This chain uses TRBV7-2 with TRBJ2-3; TRBD1 is a possible D gene (5 bases). Written as DNA, the CDR3 is TGTGCCAGCAGCTTAACACCTGGGGCCACAGATACGCAGTATTTT. Translated, it gives CASSLTPGATDTQYF.